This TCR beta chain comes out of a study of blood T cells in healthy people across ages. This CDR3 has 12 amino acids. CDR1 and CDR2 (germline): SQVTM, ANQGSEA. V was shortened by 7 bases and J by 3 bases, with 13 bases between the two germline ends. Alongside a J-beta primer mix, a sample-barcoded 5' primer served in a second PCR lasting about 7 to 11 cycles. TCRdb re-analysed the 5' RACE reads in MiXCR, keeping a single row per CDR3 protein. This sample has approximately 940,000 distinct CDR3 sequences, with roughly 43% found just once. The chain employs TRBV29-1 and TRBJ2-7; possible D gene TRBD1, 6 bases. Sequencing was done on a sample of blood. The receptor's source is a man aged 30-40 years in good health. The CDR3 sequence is CSARDIYYEQYF. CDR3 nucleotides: TGCAGCGCCCGGGACATCTACTACGAGCAGTACTTC.